The 9 T cell receptor beta chains reported below all come from one sample, sequenced in a study of T cell repertoires in cytomegalovirus infection. One entry per CDR3 protein, called by TCRdb with MiXCR from the reads. Of approximately 910,000 distinct CDR3 sequences listed, 31% are singletons. Which antigens these TCRs recognize remains unknown. The specimen was cultured CD8+ T cells from PBMCs, collected from culture after CMV antigen stimulation. The receptors were gathered from a human donor in good health (CMV status not recorded). Some clones in this sample may be carry-over from other donors' samples.

The chain employs TRBV7-9 and TRBJ2-5; perhaps TRBD1 as D (6 bases). The germline gives CDR1 SEHNR, CDR2 FQNEAQ (reference sequence). The V gene lost 6 bases and the J gene lost 5 bases, with 13 bases spanning the gap. The CDR3 is 13 amino acids. The CDR3 DNA reads TGTGCCAGCAGATCGACAGGTGGGGAGACCCAGTACTTC. Translated: CASRSTGGETQYF.

V and J are TRBV5-1 and TRBJ2-5, with TRBD1 matching over 7 bases. J was trimmed by 7 bases and V by 4 bases; bases with no gene match: 28. CDR1 and CDR2 (germline): SGHRS, YFSETQ. The CDR3 spans 20 residues. CDR3: CASSLLGQAERPSRRGTQYF. CDR3 DNA: TGCGCCAGCAGCCTGTTAGGACAGGCGGAGAGACCCAGTCGCCGAGGGACCCAGTACTTC.

This clonotype was seen only a few times. V is TRBV19 and J is TRBJ1-1; TRBD1 aligns across 8 bases. The CDR3 spans 13 residues. Germline-derived CDR1 and CDR2 are LNHDA and SQIVND (reference sequence). V shed 5 bases and J 7 bases; nucleotides not matched to a gene: 6. DNA for the CDR3: TGTGCCAGTAGTCCCGGGACAGGAGTTGAAGCTTTCTTT. Encoded protein: CASSPGTGVEAFF.

V usage is TRBV7-9 and J usage is TRBJ1-1, with 7 bases that match TRBD1. The length of the CDR3 is 15 residues. Germline V CDR1 and CDR2: SEHNR, FQNEAQ (reference sequence). J gave up 4 bases and V 5 bases, and 10 bases lay outside the gene matches. The CDR3 sequence is CASSGRQGRGTEAFF. CDR3 nucleotides: TGTGCCAGCAGCGGACGACAGGGACGGGGCACTGAAGCTTTCTTT.

The chain uses TRBV7-8 and TRBJ2-1, with D perhaps TRBD1 (5 bases). Germline V gene sequence: CDR1 SGHVS, CDR2 FQNEAQ. V was trimmed by 2 bases and J by 2 bases, leaving 10 bases between them. The CDR3 extends over 15 amino acids. This CDR3 reads CASSLPRVTYNEQFF. CDR3 DNA: TGTGCCAGCAGCTTACCCAGGGTCACCTACAATGAGCAGTTCTTC.

The rearrangement links TRBV6-2 or TRBV6-3 to TRBJ2-7; 9 positions match TRBD2. Germline V gene data show CDR1 as MNHEY and CDR2 as SVGEGT. The CDR3 contains 18 residues. V shed 4 bases, J shed 0 bases, and the junction held 13 bases outside the gene matches. CDR3 in DNA: TGTGCCAGCAGTTCAAGCGGGGGGACGTTCTTCCGCTCCTACGAGCAGTACTTC. Encoded protein: CASSSSGGTFFRSYEQYF.

The chain links TRBV10-3 to TRBJ1-6; maybe TRBD1 (5 bases). Per the germline V gene, CDR1 is ENHRY and CDR2 is SYGVKD. The CDR3 length is 17 residues. The V end was cut by 6 bases, the J end by 3 bases, with 18 bases between. CDR3 DNA: TGTGCCATCAGCGTAGCCGGGACGGCCGTCTATAATTCACCCCTCCACTTT. Protein: CAISVAGTAVYNSPLHF.

CDR3 sequence: CASSLPETGRFNYGYTF. The CDR3 region has the DNA TGTGCCAGCAGTTTACCAGAGACAGGGAGATTTAACTATGGCTACACCTTC. The gene calls are TRBV27 and TRBJ1-2, with 7 nucleotides matching TRBD1. Germline CDR1 and CDR2: MNHEY and SMNVEV (reference sequence). CDR3 length: 17 residues. V lost 2 bases and J lost 1; bases outside the gene matches: 10.

As concerns this clonotype: An end of the junction differs from the germline gene, which may be a read error. The V gene is TRBV7-4, the J gene TRBJ1-4; 7 bases agree with TRBD1. The CDR3 consists of 16 residues. Germline-derived CDR1 and CDR2 are SGHVT and SQSDAQ. The CDR3 sequence is CAGSSVRDRRNEKLFF. CDR3 DNA: TGTGCCGGCAGCTCCGTGCGGGACAGAAGAAATGAAAAACTGTTTTTT.